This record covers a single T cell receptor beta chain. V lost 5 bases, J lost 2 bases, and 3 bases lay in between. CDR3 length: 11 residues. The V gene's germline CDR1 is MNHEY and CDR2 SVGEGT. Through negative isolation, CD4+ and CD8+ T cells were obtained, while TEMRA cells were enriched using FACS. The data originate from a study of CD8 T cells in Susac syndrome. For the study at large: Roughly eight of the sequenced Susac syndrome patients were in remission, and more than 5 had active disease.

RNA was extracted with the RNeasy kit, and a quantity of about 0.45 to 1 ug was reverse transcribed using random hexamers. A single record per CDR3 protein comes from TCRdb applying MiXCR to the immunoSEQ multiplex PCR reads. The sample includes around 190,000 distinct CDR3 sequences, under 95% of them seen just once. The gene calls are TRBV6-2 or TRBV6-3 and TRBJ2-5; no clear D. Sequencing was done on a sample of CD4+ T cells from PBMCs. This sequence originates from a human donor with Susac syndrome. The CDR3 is CASSNQETQYF. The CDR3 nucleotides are TGTGCCAGCAGTAATCAAGAGACCCAGTACTTC.